Listed here are 5 T cell receptor beta chains from one sample, sequenced in a study of T cells in localized non-small cell lung cancer. Produced via immunoSEQ multiplex PCR; TCRdb's table is partial and in-frame only. This repertoire shows tens of thousands of clones, around nine tenths found once; its top ten account for under 8%. The sample here was peripheral blood, taken before any cancer treatment. The origin of the receptors is a woman aged 40-70 years with stage I lung adenocarcinoma.

V and J are TRBV13 and TRBJ2-7, with 8 bases matching TRBD2. CDR1 is PRHDT and CDR2 is FYEKMQ in the germline V gene (reference sequence). V shed 0 bases, J shed 3 bases, and the junction held 10 bases outside the gene matches. This CDR3 comprises 17 residues. The CDR3 DNA is TGTGCCAGCAGCTTAGGCGGGGGGGTCTACCCCGTCTACGAGCAGTACTTC. It encodes CASSLGGGVYPVYEQYF. The full variable domain, with the rest looked up from reference TRBV13 and TRBJ2-7, is AAGVIQSPRHLIKEKRETATLKCYPIPRHDTVYWYQQGPGQDPQFLISFYEKMQSDKGSIPDRFSAQQFSDYHSELNMSSLELGDSALYFCASSLGGGVYPVYEQYFGPGTRLTVT.

This chain connects TRBV18 to TRBJ2-1; 9 bases are a match to TRBD1. CDR1 KGHSH and CDR2 LQKENI come from the germline V gene. After removal of 4 bases from V and 7 bases from J, the junction contained 8 bases not matched to a gene. There are 15 residues in the CDR3. The CDR3 protein is CASSLRTGARNEQFF. The CDR3 coding sequence is TGTGCCAGCTCACTTCGGACAGGGGCAAGAAATGAGCAGTTCTTC.

The chain is built from TRBV7-8 and TRBJ2-2; TRBD2 is a possible D gene (6 bases). Trimming cost V 4 bases and J 3 bases, with 6 bases left between them. The CDR3 runs to 13 residues. Germline V CDR1 and CDR2: SGHVS, FQNEAQ. The chain's CDR3 is CASSSSDTGELFF. In DNA, the CDR3 is TGTGCCAGCAGCTCTAGCGACACCGGGGAGCTGTTTTTT.

This sequence joins TRBV5-4 and TRBJ2-5, with 8 positions matching TRBD2. The germline CDR1 and CDR2 sequences are SGHNT and YYREEE (reference sequence). The J segment lost 2 bases and the V segment lost 7 bases, leaving 4 bases of the junction unmatched. The CDR3 loop spans 13 amino acids. CDR3: CASSGGPQETQYF. CDR3 nucleotides: TGTGCCAGCTCGGGGGGGCCGCAAGAGACCCAGTACTTC. The full variable domain, its missing parts supplied by reference TRBV5-4 and TRBJ2-5, is ETGVTQSPTHLIKTRGQQVTLRCSSQSGHNTVSWYQQALGQGPQFIFQYYREEENGRGNFPPRFSGLQFPNYSSELNVNALELDDSALYLCASSGGPQETQYFGPGTRLLVL.

The chain combines TRBV10-1 with TRBJ2-2; D uncertain. Per germline, CDR1 WNHNN and CDR2 SYGVQD (reference sequence). CDR3 length equals 12 residues. V lost 6 bases to trimming and J lost 0 bases, with 2 bases between them. For the CDR3, the DNA is TGCGCCAGCAGGACGAACACCGGGGAGCTGTTTTTT. It codes for CASRTNTGELFF.